This TCR beta chain stems from a study of T-cell memory formation after mild COVID-19. The overall study: TCR clusters showed largely donor specificity. Points from the study as a whole: Contracting clones localized mainly to CM and EM when CD4+ and mainly to EMRA when CD8+. Pre-infection memory contained some responding clones, which suggested that cross-reactive memory had joined.

Trimming removed 5 bases from V and 3 bases from J, with 12 bases in between. This CDR3 is built from 14 residues. Germline CDR1 and CDR2: LGHNA and YNFKEQ. A single record per CDR3 protein comes from TCRdb applying MiXCR to the 5' RACE reads. In the table there are about 310,000 distinct CDR3 sequences, around 15% of which are singletons. Notes on this clonotype: Its antigen is as yet unknown.

Sequenced: PBMCs or a T cell subset sorted from them (not recorded which). This clonotype was sampled from a man aged 18 to 29 who had mild COVID-19 (a few samples of this study predate the infection). Cell type and time point are not known. The genes are TRBV4-2 and TRBJ2-3; D uncertain. In DNA form, the CDR3 reads TGTGCCAGCAGCTCCCAGGCCCCAACAGATACGCAGTATTTT. Protein sequence: CASSSQAPTDTQYF.